Listed below are T cell receptor beta chains from one sample, sequenced in a study of blood T cell repertoires in COVID-19. Profiling relied on immunoSEQ multiplex PCR, and the TCRdb table lists in-frame clones only, not all of them. The sample comprises approximately 160,000 clones, 65% to 85% of which are singletons, and 3.6% rests with the top ten. Sequenced input: PBMCs or T cells enriched from blood (not recorded which). The receptors stem from a woman aged 45-59 years in a cohort exposed to, infected with or recovered from COVID-19 (not recorded which). Each CDR3 is given with its conserved first and last residue. The D gene is left open where the match is weak. Not every row has a clone size; where given, it reads once, few, many or a size class.

j_gene,v_gene,abundance,d_gene,CDR3aa,CDR3nt
TRBJ1-5,TRBV21-1,.,.,CASSKDLSDRPNQPQHF,TGTGCCAGCAGCAAAGATCTCTCCGACAGACCAAATCAGCCCCAGCATTTT
TRBJ2-2,TRBV19,.,TRBD2,CASSIRSGSTGELFF,TGTGCCAGTAGTATCCGGAGCGGGAGCACCGGGGAGCTGTTTTTT
TRBJ1-6,TRBV27,few,TRBD1,CASSQSTGGAGSPLHF,TGTGCCAGCAGCCAATCGACAGGGGGCGCGGGTTCACCCCTCCACTTT
TRBJ2-3,TRBV6-4,.,.,CASSGAEDTQYF,TGTGCCAGCAGCGGAGCAGAAGATACGCAGTATTTT
TRBJ1-5,TRBV18,.,.,CASSPGEGQPQHF,TGTGCCAGCTCACCAGGGGAGGGTCAGCCCCAGCATTTT
TRBJ1-2,TRBV6-5,.,TRBD1,CASSYLTTGVVYGYTF,TGTGCCAGCAGTTACCTGACAACAGGGGTGGTCTATGGCTACACCTTC
TRBJ2-2,TRBV24-1,.,.,CATSDLSNTGELFF,TGTGCCACCAGTGATCTATCGAACACCGGGGAGCTGTTTTTT
TRBJ1-3,TRBV10-1,.,.,CASRNLSEVSGNTIYF,TGCGCCAGCAGGAACCTATCTGAGGTCTCTGGAAACACCATATATTTT
TRBJ2-6,TRBV10-1,.,.,CASTPKQFLSSGANVLTF,TGCGCCAGCACTCCCAAACAGTTTCTCAGCTCTGGGGCCAACGTCCTGACTTTC
TRBJ1-5,TRBV4-3,.,.,CASSQTGRQPQHF,TGCGCCAGCAGCCAAACAGGGCGGCAGCCCCAGCATTTT
TRBJ1-1,TRBV7-2,few,.,CASSPRGGARNTEAFF,TGTGCCAGCAGCCCCCGAGGGGGGGCGCGGAACACTGAAGCTTTCTTT
TRBJ2-2,TRBV2,.,TRBD1,CASTGEQTGTGELFF,TGTGCCAGCACCGGGGAACAGACAGGGACCGGGGAGCTGTTTTTT
TRBJ2-3,TRBV7-7,.,TRBD2,CASSPSTSGGTDTQYF,TGTGCTAGCAGCCCTTCGACTAGCGGGGGCACAGATACGCAGTATTTT
TRBJ2-1,TRBV28,.,TRBD1,CASSSGQGGWNEQFF,TGTGCCAGCAGTTCCGGACAGGGTGGATGGAATGAGCAGTTCTTC
TRBJ2-7,TRBV6-5,.,TRBD1,CASSYSDRGYEQYF,TGTGCCAGCAGTTACTCGGACAGGGGCTACGAGCAGTACTTC
TRBJ1-6,TRBV4-1,.,.,CASSQDRARELGNNSPLHF,TGCGCCAGCAGCCAAGATCGGGCGCGAGAGCTCGGGAATAATTCACCCCTCCACTTT
TRBJ2-3,TRBV28,once,.,CASSSPPRGTRTDTQYF,TGTGCCAGCAGTTCACCACCGCGGGGGACACGCACAGATACGCAGTATTTT
TRBJ2-3,TRBV29-1,.,.,CSVEDSITDTQYF,TGCAGCGTTGAGGACAGCATCACAGATACGCAGTATTTT
TRBJ1-5,TRBV7-9,.,.,CATSQGAEQPQHF,TGTGCCACCTCACAAGGGGCTGAACAGCCCCAGCATTTT
TRBJ2-7,TRBV28,.,.,CASRTGSSYEQYF,TGTGCCAGCAGGACAGGTAGCTCCTACGAGCAGTACTTC
TRBJ1-1,TRBV18,.,TRBD1,CASSPDRGDTEAFF,TGTGCCAGCTCACCGGACAGGGGGGACACTGAAGCTTTCTTT
TRBJ1-1,TRBV30,.,.,CAWSIMFGTPNTEAFF,TGTGCCTGGAGTATCATGTTCGGGACACCTAACACTGAAGCTTTCTTT
TRBJ1-2,TRBV7-2,once,.,CASSPGEIGGYTF,TGTGCCAGCAGCCCCGGGGAGATTGGCGGCTACACCTTC
TRBJ1-4,TRBV5-5,.,.,CASSRYYSATNEKLFF,TGTGCCAGCAGCCGATATTACTCTGCAACTAATGAAAAACTGTTTTTT
TRBJ2-7,TRBV6-2/TRBV6-3,.,.,CASSAYGGRSSSGEQYF,TGTGCCAGCAGTGCGTACGGAGGGAGATCTTCCTCCGGCGAGCAGTACTTC
TRBJ1-1,TRBV7-3,.,.,CASSLSVNTEAFF,TGTGCCAGCAGCCTATCGGTGAACACTGAAGCTTTCTTT
TRBJ2-7,TRBV20-1,.,.,CSAKGGSQYF,TGCAGTGCTAAAGGCGGATCGCAGTACTTC
TRBJ2-7,TRBV9,.,.,CASSVGQSPGFEQYF,TGTGCCAGCAGCGTCGGACAGTCTCCAGGGTTCGAGCAGTACTTC
TRBJ2-5,TRBV6-5,.,TRBD2,CAVLAELQETQYF,TGTGCCGTACTAGCGGAGCTCCAAGAGACCCAGTACTTC
TRBJ1-6,TRBV5-5,.,.,CASSLTGSNSPLHF,TGTGCCAGCAGCTTGACAGGTTCTAATTCACCCCTCCACTTT
TRBJ2-5,TRBV3-1/TRBV3-2,.,.,CASSRGYETQYF,TGTGCCAGCAGTCGGGGGTATGAGACCCAGTACTTC
TRBJ1-5,TRBV30,.,.,CAWSHAENQPQHF,TGTGCCTGGAGCCACGCCGAGAATCAGCCCCAGCATTTT
TRBJ1-2,TRBV28,.,.,CASTSPSTGGYTF,TGTGCCAGCACTTCCCCGTCGACCGGGGGCTACACCTTC
TRBJ1-2,TRBV19,.,.,CASSIGPGTNYGYTF,TGTGCCAGTAGTATAGGGCCGGGGACTAACTATGGCTACACCTTC
TRBJ2-7,TRBV7-2,.,TRBD2,CASSPPGLAGPHNF,TGTGCCAGCAGCCCACCTGGACTAGCGGGGCCACATAACTTC